One and the same sample provided the 26 T cell receptor beta chains below, sequenced in a study of response to subunit inactivated influenza vaccine (dated by TCRdb to 2017 to 2018). Library creation used RT-PCR. Sequenced using an Illumina HiSeq 2500. The public reads were quality trimmed at Q25 with fastp and then assembled into clones with MiXCR by TCRdb, keeping productive beta chains. Merged by CDR3 protein, the rows form single entries marked with the most common genes and DNA. The sample profile shows 550,000 to 800,000 distinct CDR3 sequences; about 15% of them were found once. In total, the top ten clones hold around 6.5% of the sample. Sequences were derived from PBMCs from blood, sampled 14 days before vaccination. The receptor source for this set is a man in his forties or fifties who received an inactivated influenza vaccine. Donor details come from another sample of the same person, matched by shared clones.

This clonotype occurred once. The chain uses TRBV18 and TRBJ1-3; 8 bases match TRBD1. The ends lost 6 bases at V and 0 bases at J; junction bases unmatched: 7. CDR1 and CDR2 from the germline V gene are KGHSH and LQKENI. CDR3 size: 16 residues. As DNA, the CDR3 is TGTGCCAGCTCGCCGTCCAGGGGGCTCTCTGGAAACACCATATATTTT. It is translated as CASSPSRGLSGNTIYF.

V gene TRBV7-8 combines with J gene TRBJ2-5, with 12 bases matching TRBD2. CDR1 and CDR2 (germline): SGHVS, FQNEAQ. Trimming removed 4 bases from V and 5 bases from J; junction bases left unmatched: 8. This CDR3 spans 16 amino acids. Written as DNA, the CDR3 is TGTGCCAGCAGCTCTGCGACTAGCGGGAGAATGGAGACCCAGTACTTC. It codes for CASSSATSGRMETQYF.

The chain has TRBV19 and TRBJ1-5, with a possible D match to TRBD1 (5 bases). Trimming left V 4 bases short and J 3 bases short, with 7 bases between. This CDR3 spans 13 amino acids. Germline V lookup: CDR1 LNHDA, CDR2 SQIVND (reference sequence). For the CDR3, the DNA is TGTGCCAGTAGTACGGGGACCAATCAGCCCCAGCATTTT. Translated, it gives CASSTGTNQPQHF.

This sequence joins TRBV20-1 and TRBJ2-1; no reliable D call. In germline, CDR1 is DFQATT, CDR2 SNEGSKA (reference sequence). V was clipped by 3 bases and J by 8 bases, with 14 bases between them. This CDR3 contains 13 residues. CDR3 sequence: CSARDPYRDEQFF. The CDR3 DNA follows: TGCAGTGCTAGGGATCCTTATAGGGATGAGCAGTTCTTC.

This clonotype appeared a few times. The rearrangement uses TRBV5-5 and TRBJ2-1; TRBD2 might be the D (6 bases). CDR3 length equals 16 residues. Germline CDR1 SGHKS, CDR2 YYEKEE (reference sequence). The germline V and J ends were trimmed by 0 bases and 2 bases, with 12 bases remaining between them. In DNA form, the CDR3 reads TGTGCCAGCAGCTTGGGGGGGGTAGGGGCCTACAATGAGCAGTTCTTC. It is translated as CASSLGGVGAYNEQFF.

This chain connects TRBV4-2 to TRBJ1-2; 8 positions agree with TRBD1. The CDR3 is 16 residues long. Germline V gene lookup returns CDR1 LGHNA and CDR2 YNFKEQ. Trimming removed 0 bases from V and 7 bases from J; junction bases left unmatched: 10. The CDR3 loop is CASSQDPVDRESGYTF. CDR3 in DNA: TGTGCCAGCAGCCAAGATCCCGTGGACAGGGAAAGTGGCTACACCTTC.

This clonotype has more than one count but fewer than ten. The rearrangement joins TRBV6-1 to TRBJ2-2; D is uncertain. Per germline, CDR1 MNHNS and CDR2 SASEGT. Trimming cost V 6 bases and J 0 bases, with 11 bases left between them. CDR3 size: 15 residues. CDR3 sequence reads: CASSRTHTNTGELFF. CDR3 DNA sequence: TGTGCCAGCAGCCGCACACATACGAACACCGGGGAGCTGTTTTTT.

This clonotype turned up a few times. This sequence joins TRBV3-1 and TRBJ2-5, with TRBD2 as a possible D gene (6 bases). V was cut by 5 bases and J by 5 bases, with 24 bases left in between. Germline assignment: CDR1 LGHDT and CDR2 YNNKEL (reference sequence). This CDR3 is 17 amino acids long. CDR3 sequence reads: CASSLGGGPGGWETQYF. The CDR3 DNA is TGTGCCAGCAGCTTGGGGGGAGGACCTGGGGGTTGGGAGACCCAGTACTTC.

This clonotype has only a few counts. CDR3 DNA: TGTGCCAGCAGTTACTCGAGTAAGGTGATTTTTGCGGGGGTCCAAGAGACCCAGTACTTC. Translating it yields CASSYSSKVIFAGVQETQYF. This chain uses TRBV6-2 or TRBV6-3 with TRBJ2-5; 7 bases are a match to TRBD2. In germline, CDR1 is MNHEY, CDR2 SVGEGT. V lost 0 bases and J lost 1; bases outside the gene matches: 17. This CDR3 comprises 20 residues.

This clonotype was picked up a small number of times. The chain links TRBV20-1 to TRBJ2-2; 10 bases line up with TRBD2. Per the germline V gene, CDR1 is DFQATT and CDR2 is SNEGSKA (reference sequence). CDR3 length: 15 amino acids. J gave up 4 bases and V 4 bases, and 6 bases lay outside the gene matches. The CDR3 sequence is CSAMLAGVITGELFF. The CDR3 nucleotides are TGCAGTGCTATGCTAGCGGGAGTGATCACCGGGGAGCTGTTTTTT.

The rearrangement links TRBV6-2 or TRBV6-3 to TRBJ2-1; D is ambiguous. Trimming pared 1 base from V and 2 bases from J, leaving 6 bases between. Germline CDR1 and CDR2: MNHEY and SVGEGT. This CDR3 contains 14 residues. The CDR3 sequence is CASSYFGPYNEQFF. In nucleotides, the CDR3 is TGTGCCAGCAGTTACTTTGGTCCCTACAATGAGCAGTTCTTC.

The J gene is TRBJ2-7, the V gene TRBV6-5; 7 nucleotides match TRBD1. Germline CDR1 reads MNHEY; CDR2 reads SVGAGI. V trimming: 2 bases; J trimming: 1 base; junction bases outside the gene matches: 5. This CDR3 has 15 residues. The DNA for the CDR3 is TGTGCCAGCAGTTACCCCGGGACAGAATCCTACGAGCAGTACTTC. Translated: CASSYPGTESYEQYF.

V and J are TRBV5-1 and TRBJ2-7; TRBD1 agrees at 12 bases. Germline V gene lookup returns CDR1 SGHRS and CDR2 YFSETQ. CDR3 size: 19 residues. Trimming cost V 0 bases and J 5 bases; bases outside gene matches: 15. CDR3 in amino acids: CASSLGFGTGGLLGDEQYF. The CDR3 DNA is TGCGCCAGCAGCTTGGGCTTCGGGACAGGGGGCCTCCTGGGCGACGAGCAGTACTTC.

This clonotype was seen a handful of times. The chain has TRBV12-3 or TRBV12-4 and TRBJ1-1, with TRBD1 as a possible D gene (5 bases). Trimming took 7 bases from V and 0 from J, leaving 15 bases between them. This CDR3 is 15 amino acids long. The DNA of the CDR3 is TGTGCCAGCATGGTTTACGCGACAGTGAACACTGAAGCTTTCTTT. As protein: CASMVYATVNTEAFF.

This clonotype was observed a few times. The V call is TRBV20-1, the J call TRBJ2-1, with 12 bases fitting TRBD2. The germline CDR1 and CDR2 sequences are DFQATT and SNEGSKA (reference sequence). The CDR3 has 15 amino acids. With 4 bases clipped from V and 6 bases from J, the junction kept 7 bases outside the gene matches. The CDR3 spells CSANPTSGSFNEQFF. For the CDR3, the DNA is TGCAGTGCTAACCCGACTAGCGGGAGCTTCAATGAGCAGTTCTTC.

The chain joins TRBV29-1 to TRBJ2-5; D may match TRBD1 or TRBD2 (5 bases each). Germline loops: CDR1 SQVTM, CDR2 ANQGSEA. The CDR3 is 13 amino acids. Trimming removed 1 base at V and 1 base at J, with 7 bases between. CDR3 DNA sequence: TGCAGCGTTGAAGGGGACCTCCAAGAGACCCAGTACTTC. The encoded protein is CSVEGDLQETQYF.

The chain joins TRBV30 to TRBJ2-2; D ambiguous. Germline loops: CDR1 GTSNPN, CDR2 SVGIG (reference sequence). Trimming stripped 0 bases from V and 8 bases from J, with 19 bases between. The CDR3 is made up of 16 amino acids. CDR3 DNA sequence: TGTGCCTGGAGTGTACCCCGCGGTGGGTTGTCGGGGGAGCTGTTTTTT. Translation: CAWSVPRGGLSGELFF.

In DNA form, the CDR3 reads TGTGCCAGCAGCCAAGATCCCCCCTACACAGATACGCAGTATTTT. Residues: CASSQDPPYTDTQYF. The chain couples TRBV4-2 to TRBJ2-3; D remains ambiguous. Germline loops: CDR1 LGHNA, CDR2 YNFKEQ. The CDR3 has 15 amino acids. The ends were cut back, 0 bases at V and 2 bases at J, with 9 bases in the middle.

This clonotype has more than one count but fewer than ten. The chain uses TRBV30 and TRBJ2-7; either TRBD1 or TRBD2 may fit D (6 bases each). The germline V gene encodes CDR1 GTSNPN and CDR2 SVGIG (reference sequence). This CDR3 comprises 14 residues. V lost 4 bases and J 5 bases, leaving 18 bases between the germline ends. CDR3 coding DNA: TGTGCCTGGACGGGGGCAGGGCGATTCAACGAGCAGTACTTC. Encoded protein: CAWTGAGRFNEQYF.

The V and J genes are TRBV5-5 and TRBJ2-1; 8 bases align to TRBD1. With V trimmed by 1 base and J by 9 bases, 6 bases remained unmatched. Per the germline V gene, CDR1 is SGHKS and CDR2 is YYEKEE (reference sequence). CDR3 length: 14 residues. This CDR3 is CASSLPDRGREQFF. The CDR3 DNA is TGTGCCAGCAGCTTGCCCGACAGGGGCCGTGAGCAGTTCTTC.

This clonotype was found many times. The V and J genes are TRBV5-1 and TRBJ2-1; possibly TRBD1 or TRBD2 for D (5 bases each). V dropped 0 bases and J dropped 5 bases, with 15 bases sitting between them. The germline V gene has CDR1 SGHRS and CDR2 YFSETQ. The CDR3 runs to 16 residues. CDR3 DNA sequence: TGCGCCAGCAGCTTGGCCCAGGGTTCCGGGAACAATGAGCAGTTCTTC. The encoded protein is CASSLAQGSGNNEQFF.

The chain is built from TRBV2 and TRBJ1-1, with D hard to call. The CDR3 has 14 amino acids. V was trimmed by 6 bases and J by 0 bases, leaving 11 bases between them. Germline CDR1 reads SNHLY; CDR2 reads FYNNEI. The CDR3 bases are TGTGCCAGCAGCGAGATTCCCGTGAACACTGAAGCTTTCTTT. This translates into CASSEIPVNTEAFF.

This clonotype was detected a few times. This chain joins TRBV4-1 and TRBJ2-3; TRBD2 matches 10 bases. CDR1 and CDR2 from the germline V gene are MGHRA and YSYEKL. The CDR3 extends over 16 amino acids. The V gene end was trimmed by 3 bases and the J gene end by 5 bases; junction bases not matched to a gene: 8. The CDR3 spells CASSHEGAGGIDTQYF. The CDR3 DNA reads TGCGCCAGCAGCCACGAAGGAGCGGGGGGGATAGATACGCAGTATTTT.

The gene calls are TRBV10-3 and TRBJ2-7; D uncertain. The CDR3 runs to 13 residues. Germline loops: CDR1 ENHRY, CDR2 SYGVKD. CDR3 residues: CATQTGSEYEQYF. CDR3 bases: TGTGCAACCCAAACCGGGTCTGAATACGAGCAGTACTTC.

Only a few counts were recorded for this clonotype. This chain's CDR3 is CSVVSGTGGYEQYF. The CDR3 DNA reads as TGCAGCGTCGTATCCGGGACAGGGGGATACGAGCAGTACTTC. The rearrangement links TRBV29-1 to TRBJ2-7, with 11 bases matching TRBD1. V shed 6 bases and J 4 bases; nucleotides not matched to a gene: 8. The CDR3 has 14 amino acids. The germline V gene has CDR1 SQVTM and CDR2 ANQGSEA.

This clonotype was seen a few times. The chain employs TRBV20-1 and TRBJ2-3; a possible D gene is TRBD2 (5 bases). The CDR3 is 14 amino acids. Germline V gene lookup returns CDR1 DFQATT and CDR2 SNEGSKA (reference sequence). V was clipped by 5 bases and J by 0 bases, with 12 bases between them. CDR3 sequence (DNA): TGCAGTGCTGCCCTGGGCGGGAGCACAGATACGCAGTATTTT. Amino acid sequence: CSAALGGSTDTQYF.